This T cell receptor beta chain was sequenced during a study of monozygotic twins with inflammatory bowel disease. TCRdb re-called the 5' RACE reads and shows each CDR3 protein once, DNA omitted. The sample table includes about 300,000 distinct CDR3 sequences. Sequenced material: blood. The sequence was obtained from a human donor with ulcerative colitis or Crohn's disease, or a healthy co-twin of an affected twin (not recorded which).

CDR3 residues: CASSFGQTSTNEKLFF. V gene TRBV7-2 combines with J gene TRBJ1-4. The CDR3 is 16 amino acids. From germline, CDR1 is SGHTA and CDR2 FQGNSA.